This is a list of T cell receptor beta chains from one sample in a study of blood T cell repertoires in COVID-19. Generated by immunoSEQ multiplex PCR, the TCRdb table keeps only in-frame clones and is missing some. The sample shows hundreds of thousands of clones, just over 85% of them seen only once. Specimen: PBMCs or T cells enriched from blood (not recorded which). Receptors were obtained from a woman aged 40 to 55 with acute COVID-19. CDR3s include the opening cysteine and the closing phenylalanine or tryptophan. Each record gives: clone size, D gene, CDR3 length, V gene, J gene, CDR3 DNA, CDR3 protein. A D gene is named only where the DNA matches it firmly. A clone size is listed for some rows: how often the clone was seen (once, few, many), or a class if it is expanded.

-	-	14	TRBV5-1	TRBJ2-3	TGCGCCAGCAGCTTAAGCCCCTGGGAGGATACGCAGTATTTT	CASSLSPWEDTQYF
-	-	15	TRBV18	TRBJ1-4	TGTGCCAGCTCCCTCTCTCCAGGAACTTCTGAAAAACTGTTTTTT	CASSLSPGTSEKLFF
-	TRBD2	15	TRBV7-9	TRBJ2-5	TGTGCCAGCAGCTTACTAGCGGGGGCACAAGAGACCCAGTACTTC	CASSLLAGAQETQYF
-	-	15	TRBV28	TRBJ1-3	TGTGCCAGCAGTTTAGGGCAGGATACTGGAAACACCATATATTTT	CASSLGQDTGNTIYF
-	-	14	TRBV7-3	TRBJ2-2	TGTGCCAGCAGCTTGAGCGAGGACACCGGGGAGCTGTTTTTT	CASSLSEDTGELFF
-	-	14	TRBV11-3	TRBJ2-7	TGTGCCAGCAGCTTCACCGCCCGGTCCTACGAGCAGTACTTC	CASSFTARSYEQYF
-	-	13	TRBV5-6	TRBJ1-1	TGTGCCAGCAGCTATGGGGGGAATACTGAAGCTTTCTTT	CASSYGGNTEAFF
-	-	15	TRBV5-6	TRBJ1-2	TGTGCCAGCAGCTTGGGTGCAGTTCGGGTCTATGGCTACACCTTC	CASSLGAVRVYGYTF
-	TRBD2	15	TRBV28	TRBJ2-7	TGTGCCAGCAGGCCCCCGGGACTAGGAGGCTACGAGCAGTACTTC	CASRPPGLGGYEQYF
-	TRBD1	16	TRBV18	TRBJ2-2	TGTGCCAGCTCACCACCGATGGGACAGGGAACCGGGGAGCTGTTTTTT	CASSPPMGQGTGELFF
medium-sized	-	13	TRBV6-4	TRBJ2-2	TGTGCCAGCAGTGCGGGAGACACCGGGGAGCTGTTTTTT	CASSAGDTGELFF
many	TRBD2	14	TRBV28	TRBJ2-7	TGTGCCAGCAGCAATTTCCCATCTAGCGGGAGCGAATACTTC	CASSNFPSSGSEYF
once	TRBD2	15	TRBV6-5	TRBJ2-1	TGTGCCACTGGACTAGCGGCGAGCTCCTACAATGAGCAGTTCTTC	CATGLAASSYNEQFF
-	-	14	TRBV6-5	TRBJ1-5	TGTGCCAGCACCACCCAACTTACAGGCCAGCCCCAGCATTTT	CASTTQLTGQPQHF
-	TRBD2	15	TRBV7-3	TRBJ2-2	TGTGCCAGCAGCTTAATGGGGCTAGCGGACGGGGAGCTGTTTTTT	CASSLMGLADGELFF
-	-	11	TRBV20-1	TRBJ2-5	TGCAGCATGGACAGTCGAGAGACCCAGTACTTC	CSMDSRETQYF
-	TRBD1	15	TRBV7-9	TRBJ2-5	TGTGCCAGCAGCTCGCAGGGGGCTAGTCGAGAGACCCAGTACTTC	CASSSQGASRETQYF
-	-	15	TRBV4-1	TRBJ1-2	TGCGCCAGCAGCCAAGATGCAGGGTCTAACTATGGCTACACCTTC	CASSQDAGSNYGYTF
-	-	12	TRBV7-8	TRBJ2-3	TGTGCCAGCAGCAAGGGGGCAGATACGCAGTATTTT	CASSKGADTQYF
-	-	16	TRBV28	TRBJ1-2	TGTGCCAGCAGTTTAGAGCCACAGGGTACCCTAGAAGGCTACACCTTC	CASSLEPQGTLEGYTF
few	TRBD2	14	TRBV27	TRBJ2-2	TGTGCCAGCAGGAGCGGACTAGCCGCCGGGGAGCTGTTTTTT	CASRSGLAAGELFF
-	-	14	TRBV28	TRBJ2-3	TGTGCCAGCAGTGACAGGGAGGGCACAGATACGCAGTATTTT	CASSDREGTDTQYF
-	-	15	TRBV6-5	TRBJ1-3	TGTGCCAGCAGCCTTTTACAGAGCTCTGGAAACACCATATATTTT	CASSLLQSSGNTIYF
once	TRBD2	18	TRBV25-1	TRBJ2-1	TGTGCCAGCAGTGAATCCCGTGTCGGACTAGCGGGAGTCAATGAGCAGTTCTTC	CASSESRVGLAGVNEQFF
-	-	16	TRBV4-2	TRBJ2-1	TGTGCCAGCAGCCACGGGACCCGGCGGGAAGACAATGAGCAGTTCTTC	CASSHGTRREDNEQFF
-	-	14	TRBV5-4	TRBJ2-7	TGTGCCAGCAGCCCGACGGAGGTCTCTTACGAGCAGTACTTC	CASSPTEVSYEQYF
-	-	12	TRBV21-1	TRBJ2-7	TGTGCCAGCAGCAAGGGCAGCTACGAGCAGTACTTC	CASSKGSYEQYF
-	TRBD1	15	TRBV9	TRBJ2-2	TGTGCCAGCAGAGCCGGGACAGGGAACACCGGGGAGCTGTTTTTT	CASRAGTGNTGELFF
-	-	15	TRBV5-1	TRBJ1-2	TGCGCCAGCAGCCCGGGTGGCAGTCCGCTCTATGGCTACACCTTC	CASSPGGSPLYGYTF
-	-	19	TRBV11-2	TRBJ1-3	TGTGCCAGCAGCACCACCGGGACCGGGATCGGGGGGTCTGGAAACACCATATATTTT	CASSTTGTGIGGSGNTIYF
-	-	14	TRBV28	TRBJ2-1	TGTGCCAGCAGCTCACCCGCTAGTTACAATGAGCAGTTCTTC	CASSSPASYNEQFF
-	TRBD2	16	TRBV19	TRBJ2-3	TGTGCCAGTAGTGCCCCCGGGACTAGCGGTACAGATACGCAGTATTTT	CASSAPGTSGTDTQYF
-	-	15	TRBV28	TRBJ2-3	TGTGCCAGCAGTTTAGTAGCTGTGCGCACAGATACGCAGTATTTT	CASSLVAVRTDTQYF
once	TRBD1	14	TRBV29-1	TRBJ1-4	TGCAGCGTGAGGGACAGCCCAACTAATGAAAAACTGTTTTTT	CSVRDSPTNEKLFF
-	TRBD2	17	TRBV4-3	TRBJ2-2	TGCGCCAGCAGCCAAGCCCAGACTAGCGGTCTGTCCGGGGAGCTGTTTTTT	CASSQAQTSGLSGELFF
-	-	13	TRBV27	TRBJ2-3	TGTGCCACCAGGGAGCGGGGCACAGATACGCAGTATTTT	CATRERGTDTQYF
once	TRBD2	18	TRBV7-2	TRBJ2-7	TGTGCCAGCAGCCGTCTGACTAGCGGGAGGGGAATATCCTACGAGCAGTACTTC	CASSRLTSGRGISYEQYF
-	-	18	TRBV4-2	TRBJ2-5	TGTGCCAGCAGCCAAGAATCTCGGTACTACGCGGCCCAAGAGACCCAGTACTTC	CASSQESRYYAAQETQYF
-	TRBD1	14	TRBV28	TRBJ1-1	TGTGCCAGCAGGGTGACAGGGTTGAACACTGAAGCTTTCTTT	CASRVTGLNTEAFF
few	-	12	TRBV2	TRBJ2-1	TGTGCCAGAACTCGAGGCGGCAATGAGCAGTTCTTC	CARTRGGNEQFF
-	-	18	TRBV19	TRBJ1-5	TGTGCCAGTAGTATAGCGACCGCCCCCGGGGGGTGGTATCAGCCCCAGCATTTT	CASSIATAPGGWYQPQHF
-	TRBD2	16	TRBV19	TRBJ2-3	TGTGCCAGTAGTAGGCTACTAGCGGCCCTCACAGATACGCAGTATTTT	CASSRLLAALTDTQYF
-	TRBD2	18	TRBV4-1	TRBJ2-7	TGCGCCAGCAGCCAAGAACTAGCGAATAAGGCCTCAGGATACGAGCAGTACTTC	CASSQELANKASGYEQYF
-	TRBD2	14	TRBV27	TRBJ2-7	TGTGCCAGCAGTTTCCTCGGGACTAAATACGAGCAGTACTTC	CASSFLGTKYEQYF
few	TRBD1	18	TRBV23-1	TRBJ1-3	TGCGCCAGCAGTCACCCAAAACTACAGGGGGCTCGGGGAAACACCATATATTTT	CASSHPKLQGARGNTIYF
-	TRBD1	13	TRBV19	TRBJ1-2	TGTGCCAGTAGTACCCGGGACAGAGATGGCTACACCTTC	CASSTRDRDGYTF
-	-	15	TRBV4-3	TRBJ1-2	TGCGCCAGCAGCCAAGATACGGGAGAATCCTATGGCTACACCTTC	CASSQDTGESYGYTF
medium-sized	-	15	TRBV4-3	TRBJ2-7	TGCGCCAGCAGCCAAGATCGGAGTTTCTCCTACGAGCAGTACTTC	CASSQDRSFSYEQYF
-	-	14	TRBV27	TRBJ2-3	TGTGCCAGCAGTTTAAGGGGTAGCACAGATACGCAGTATTTT	CASSLRGSTDTQYF
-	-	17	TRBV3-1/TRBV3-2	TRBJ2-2	TGTGCCAGCAGCCAAGTCGGCCTAGCGTTGAACACCGGGGAGCTGTTTTTT	CASSQVGLALNTGELFF
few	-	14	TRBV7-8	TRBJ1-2	TGTGCCAGCAGCTTAGATCAGGGGACGGGTGGCTACACCTTC	CASSLDQGTGGYTF
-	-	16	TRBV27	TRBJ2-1	TGTGCCAGCAGCCAGCATCTACGGGGGTCCTACAATGAGCAGTTCTTC	CASSQHLRGSYNEQFF
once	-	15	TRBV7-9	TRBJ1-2	TGTGCCAGCAGCTTGGGGAGTGGGCAGAACTATGGCTACACCTTC	CASSLGSGQNYGYTF
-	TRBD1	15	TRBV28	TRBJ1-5	TGTGCCAGCAGTTCCACAGGGGTACGCAATCAGCCCCAGCATTTT	CASSSTGVRNQPQHF
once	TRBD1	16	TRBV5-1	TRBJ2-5	TGCGCCAGCAGCCCCCGACAGGGGGCGGTTGAGGAGACCCAGTACTTC	CASSPRQGAVEETQYF
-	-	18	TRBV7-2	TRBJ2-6	TGTGCCAGCAGCCTTACCCCGGACATCTTTGTATGGGCCAACGTCCTGACTTTC	CASSLTPDIFVWANVLTF
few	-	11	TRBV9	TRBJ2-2	TGTGCCAGTACTAACACCGGGGAGCTGTTTTTT	CASTNTGELFF
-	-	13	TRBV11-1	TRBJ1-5	TGTGCCAGCAGCTCCCAACAGGGTCAGCCCCAGCATTTT	CASSSQQGQPQHF
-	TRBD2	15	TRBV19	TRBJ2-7	TGTGCCAGTAGTACCCTAGCGGGAGGATACTACGAGCAGTACTTC	CASSTLAGGYYEQYF